The text below deals with one T cell receptor beta chain. Which antigen it targets is not known. Per-nucleotide qualities are absent, and no much larger clonotype sits a single base away. This sample is part of a study of T cells after yellow fever vaccination (dated by TCRdb to between 2018 and 2021). A note on the overall study: Libraries from fractions with low cell numbers were prepared with the SMART-Seq v4 Ultra Low Input RNA kit. To follow T-cell clones before and after both primary and booster YFV17D yellow fever vaccination, bulk TCR alpha and beta repertoires underwent longitudinal sequencing. Two healthy male donors made up the cohort, one aged 18 to 29 years and the other aged 30 to 39 years. Blood samples were taken at several timepoints before and after primary and secondary immunization, and bulk PBMC replicates and cell subsets were isolated. Summary of the overall study and its limitations: Computational filtering was needed because FACS-sorted repertoires could contain abundant contaminating clonotypes from the bulk population. Compared with the primary T-cell response, the secondary T-cell response was weaker but faster, peaking on day 5 rather than day 15. A small share of clonotypes was detected in both CD4 and CD8 compartments, with the overlap likely arising from convergent recombination. The study included only a couple of donors, which limits how far the findings can be generalized. Most clones expanded after primary vaccination were re-detected after the booster (almost 98% of CD4 and around 86% of CD8), suggesting broad memory maintenance.

The CDR3, from cysteine to phenylalanine, totals 16 residues. Only CDR3 DNA remains: 48 bases, in frame from the first base. V is pruned by 3 bases and J by 3 bases, leaving 8 bases of the junction without a gene match. The germline V gene yields MNHNS for CDR1 and SASEGT for CDR2. The sample's treatment or condition label is to be understood as: live attenuated yellow fever vaccine strain. At each blood-draw timepoint, two biological replicates of bulk PBMCs were obtained. PBMCs were isolated from peripheral blood using a standard Ficoll-Paque protocol. TriZol was used to extract RNA from bulk PBMCs, from CD4 and CD8 fractions, and from dextramer-positive and dextramer-negative fractions. TCR cDNA was made using 5'RACE template switching, a step that added a universal primer site and unique molecular identifiers. Priming of cDNA synthesis was performed from both the TCR alpha and TCR beta constant segments. Two PCR steps were used to amplify libraries, with sample barcodes and sequencing adapters being added in the second step. Sequencing of the libraries was done on either Illumina HiSeq 2500 (2x100 bp) or NovaSeq (2x150 bp). Per the original workflow: MIGEC handled demultiplexing of reads and collapsing into UMI consensus sequences, while MiXCR performed V(D)J alignment. Clonotypes responding to the vaccine were identified with edgeR on replicate PBMC samples, with the criteria of FDR below 0.01 and a log2 fold change above 5 up to day 15. CD4 or CD8 identity was assigned to each bulk clonotype according to whether the clonotype was present at higher abundance in the sequenced CD4 repertoire or the sequenced CD8 repertoire. TCRdb cleaned the public reads at Q25 with fastp, built clones with MiXCR and kept in-frame beta chains. Every entry covers one CDR3 protein and lists the most common genes and DNA from its rows. These V and J calls originate from TCRdb's pipeline instead of the authors' own analysis. A total of roughly 300,000 distinct CDR3 sequences appear in this sample, around 6.8% of them only once. The top ten hold roughly a sixth of the sample.

The receptor comes from a man between 18 and 29 years old who received the YFV17D yellow fever vaccine. The V and J segments used are TRBV6-1 and TRBJ2-1; 7 bases in between match TRBD1. The material sequenced was PBMCs, taken about 49 days after the first yellow fever vaccination. The DNA sequence is given as TGTGCCAGCAGTGAGAACAGGGGAAGCATCTACAATGAGCAGTTCTTC. It is translated as CASSENRGSIYNEQFF.